This T cell receptor beta chain derives from a study of blood T cells in healthy people across ages. Across the study: Per two T cells, about one barcoded beta molecule was captured through template switching.

A second PCR of roughly 7 to 11 cycles used a sample-barcoded 5' primer and a J-beta primer mix. TCRdb passed the 5' RACE reads through MiXCR, listing each CDR3 protein once. Of approximately 800,000 distinct CDR3 sequences detected, 53% appear once; the ten largest clones hold approximately 40%. Each sample used at least 6 million PBMCs. Study findings and constraints: It was the long-lived donors that had more naive CD4+ cells and higher diversity than aged donors. TCR beta diversity per million T cells fell roughly linearly with age.

Details on this clonotype: Its cognate antigen is unknown.

The clonotype originates from a man aged 80 or over in good health. Sequencing was performed on blood.

CDR3 bases: TGTGCCAGCAGCTCGGGGACAGGGACACGAAACGAGCAGTACTTC. This translates into CASSSGTGTRNEQYF. This chain connects TRBV7-2 to TRBJ2-7; 9 bases are shared with TRBD1. Germline values: CDR1 SGHTA, CDR2 FQGNSA. The CDR3 loop spans 15 amino acids. Germline trimming cut 4 bases from V and 5 bases from J; bases unmatched to any gene: 9.